This note documents a single T cell receptor (beta chain) sequence. Its antigen remains undetermined. No quality values exist for individual bases; no much larger clone is one base distant. Library construction relied on RACE. These reads were obtained on a NextSeq 500. During library preparation, unique molecular identifiers were attached to individual cDNA molecules so that TCRs could be counted quantitatively and reproducibly. Both TCR alpha and TCR beta chains were sequenced from each blood RNA sample. The authors' pipeline ran thus. The median number of TCRs per sample was around 100,000, ranging from roughly 23,224 to 690,600. The Decombinator software suite was used to annotate V, J and CDR3 in the TCR reads. Every sample was subsampled to the same number of TCRs (28,000) for the PS versus PT1 abundance plots. TCRs were defined as expanded if absent before sensitization and observed at least eight times at the 2-week time point. The public reads were reprocessed in TCRdb via fastp at Q25 and MiXCR, keeping in-frame beta chains. Each entry is one CDR3 protein sequence, shown with its most common DNA and genes. The V and J calls reflect TCRdb's pipeline rather than the authors' work. The sample has about 42,000 distinct CDR3 sequences on record, around 12% of them singletons. The ten largest clones represent 4.5% to 6% of the sample.

The data stem from a study of human T cells and chemical hapten exposure (dated by TCRdb to the early 2020s). About the study as a whole: For sensitization, 2% DPC in acetone was applied to a 2 cm by 2 cm area of upper inner arm skin. Blood for TCR sequencing was provided by twenty-nine alopecia patients at one to four time points (pre-sensitization, 2, 6 and 24 weeks). Libraries were pooled for sequencing, and per-sample TCR yields varied mainly because of small differences in library volumes within the pool. This study followed changes in the peripheral blood TCR repertoire in vivo during primary and secondary sensitization of alopecia patients to the hapten diphenylcyclopropenone (DPC). Throughout the study period of 20 to 25 weeks, patients also received therapeutic DPC doses to the scalp every week. The mostly female patient cohort included alopecia areata with under or over 50% scalp involvement, alopecia totalis and alopecia universalis. Patch tests used Finn chambers with 0.01% DPC on the upper back, scored after 6 days by International Contact Dermatitis Research Group standards. Blood was sampled from patients pre-sensitization (week 0) and at 2, 6 and about 24 weeks after DPC sensitization. The investigation overall reported the following: After repeated subsampling, the strength of the expansion versus patch-test correlation and the threshold at which it became significant changed. DPC sensitization did not change the number of TCRs with a frequency above 1 in 1000, and there was no evidence of changes in global repertoire structure. Significantly more large CDR3 similarity clusters were formed by expanded TCRs than by pre-sensitization or healthy control sets, consistent with antigen-driven responses. Because all patients had alopecia, a presumed autoimmune disease, the immune response of the patients might differ from that of healthy individuals. A positive correlation was found between the number of PT1 expanded TCRs and patch test score, with significance reached at thresholds 8, 16 and 32 but not 4.

This sample's time point label indicates: pre-sensitization, week 0. Reading the label with the study, this specimen's treatment or condition is: therapeutic diphenylcyclopropenone sensitization with weekly scalp DPC. At each patch-test visit, blood was drawn before the patch test was applied. To be eligible, patients had to be aged 18 to 70, diagnosed with alopecia and judged suitable for DPC therapy, while pregnant patients were excluded. Unfractionated whole blood was collected in Tempus Blood RNA tubes, and total RNA was extracted from that blood. The CDR1 and CDR2 encoded by the germline V gene are MNHNS and SASEGT. From the cysteine up to the phenylalanine, the CDR3 has a length of 15 residues. Only the CDR3 part of the read is kept: 45 bases, read in frame from the first base. V is shortened by 5 bases, J by 0 bases, and the region joining them spans 14 bases.

The origin of this receptor is a woman between 25 and 40 years old with alopecia areata. Some clones in this sample may be carry-over from other donors' samples. The receptor chain draws on TRBV6-1 and TRBJ2-7, with TRBD2 tentatively as D gene (5 bases match). Sample: whole blood, taken in connection with sensitization to the hapten diphenylcyclopropenone (DPC). CDR3 region: CASSWERSFSYEQYF. The DNA sequence is as follows: TGTGCCAGCAGTTGGGAGCGATCCTTCTCCTACGAGCAGTACTTC.